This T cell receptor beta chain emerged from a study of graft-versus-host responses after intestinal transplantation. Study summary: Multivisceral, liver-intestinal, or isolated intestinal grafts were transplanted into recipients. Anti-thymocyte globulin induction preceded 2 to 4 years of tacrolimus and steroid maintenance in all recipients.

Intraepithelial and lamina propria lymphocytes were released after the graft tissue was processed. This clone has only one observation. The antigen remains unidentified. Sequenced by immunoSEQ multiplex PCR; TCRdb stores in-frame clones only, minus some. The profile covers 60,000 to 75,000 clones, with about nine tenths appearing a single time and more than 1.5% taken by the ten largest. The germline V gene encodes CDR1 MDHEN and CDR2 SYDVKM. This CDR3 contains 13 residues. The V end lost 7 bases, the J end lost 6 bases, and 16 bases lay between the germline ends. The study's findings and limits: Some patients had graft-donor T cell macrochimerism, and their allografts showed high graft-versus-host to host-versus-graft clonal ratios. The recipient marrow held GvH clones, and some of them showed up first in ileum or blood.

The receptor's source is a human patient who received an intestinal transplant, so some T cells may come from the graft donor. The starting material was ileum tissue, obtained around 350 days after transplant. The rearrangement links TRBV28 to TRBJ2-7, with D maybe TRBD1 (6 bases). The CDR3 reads CASTLTGPGEQYF. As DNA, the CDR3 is TGTGCCAGCACCTTAACAGGGCCCGGCGAGCAGTACTTC.